Listed here is a single T cell receptor (beta chain). The data derive from a study of shared clonotypes between healthy human individuals. The protocol was immunoSEQ multiplex PCR, while the TCRdb copy is restricted to in-frame clones and leaves out a portion. The repertoire includes about 2,100,000 clones, 93% of them detected once, and about 1.8% sits in the top ten. Naive-designated CD8 cells lacked CD45RO, were positively enriched for CCR7, and omitted terminally differentiated effector memory CD45RA+ cells. The TCR originated in a man aged 18 to 29 in good health. Some clones in this sample may be carry-over from other donors' samples. The sample was naive CD8+ T cells from PBMCs.

The CDR3 is CAISESVGLAGVGDEQFF. The CDR3 region has the DNA TGTGCCATCAGTGAGTCGGTGGGTCTAGCGGGAGTCGGAGATGAGCAGTTCTTC. The V and J genes are TRBV10-3 and TRBJ2-1; 10 bases are a match to TRBD2. The CDR3 has 18 amino acids. J was trimmed by 8 bases and V by 0 bases; bases with no gene match: 13. Germline assignment: CDR1 ENHRY and CDR2 SYGVKD.